This TCR beta chain was profiled in a study of human T cells and chemical hapten exposure (dated by TCRdb to the early 2020s). General notes on the study: For sensitization, 2% DPC in acetone was applied to a 2 cm by 2 cm area of upper inner arm skin. Throughout the study period of around 25 weeks, patients also received therapeutic DPC doses to the scalp every week. Patch testing was done on the upper back using Finn chambers containing 0.01% DPC, and results were scored after 6 days according to International Contact Dermatitis Research Group standards. The mostly female patient cohort included alopecia areata with under or over 50% scalp involvement, alopecia totalis and alopecia universalis. Libraries were combined into a pool for sequencing, and differences in TCR yield between samples came mainly from small differences in library volumes within the pool. This study followed changes in the peripheral blood TCR repertoire in vivo during primary and secondary sensitization of alopecia patients to the hapten diphenylcyclopropenone (DPC). Blood samples were taken from patients before sensitization (week 0) and at 2, 6 and about 24 weeks after DPC sensitization. Blood for TCR sequencing was provided by twenty-nine alopecia patients at one to four time points (pre-sensitization, 2, 6 and 24 weeks).

Here is what the overall study found, with its caveats: Alopecia, a presumed autoimmune disease, was present in all patients, so the immune response of the patients might differ from that of healthy individuals. Significantly more large CDR3 similarity clusters were formed by expanded TCRs than by pre-sensitization or healthy control sets, consistent with antigen-driven responses. A positive correlation was found between the number of PT1 expanded TCRs and patch test score, with significance reached at thresholds 8, 16 and 32 but not 4. DPC sensitization did not change the number of TCRs with a frequency above 1 in 1000, and there was no evidence of changes in global repertoire structure. After repeated subsampling, the strength of the expansion versus patch-test correlation and the threshold at which it became significant changed.

Trimming removed 8 bases from V and 4 bases from J, leaving 15 bases between the germline ends. CDR1 and CDR2 are drawn from the germline V gene (reference sequence): MNHEY, SMNVEV. CDR3 length: 14 amino acids, cysteine to phenylalanine. Left in the record is the CDR3 DNA by itself, 42 bases read in frame from the first base. The time point label on this specimen signifies: patch test 3, about 24 weeks after DPC sensitization. The treatment or condition label corresponds to: therapeutic diphenylcyclopropenone sensitization with weekly scalp DPC. At every patch-test visit, the blood draw took place before the patch test was put on. Patients were considered eligible if aged 18 to 70, diagnosed with alopecia and deemed suitable for DPC therapy, and patients were excluded if pregnant. Total RNA was extracted from unfractionated whole blood that had been collected in Tempus Blood RNA tubes. Note on this clonotype: Its cognate antigen has yet to be identified. No base qualities exist here, and no much larger clone lies one base off it.

Library preparation was by RACE. For sequencing, a NextSeq 500 was employed. Library preparation attached unique molecular identifiers to individual cDNA molecules for quantitative, reproducible TCR counting. Both TCR alpha and TCR beta chains were sequenced from each blood RNA sample. Concerning the study's data processing: A median of around 100,000 TCRs per sample was observed, with a range of about 20,000 to 690,600. The Decombinator software suite was used to annotate the V, J and CDR3 of the TCR reads. For PS versus PT1 abundance plots, all samples were subsampled to the same number of TCRs (28,000). Expanded TCRs were defined as absent before sensitization and observed at least eight times at the 2-week time point. TCRdb took the public reads, trimmed them with fastp at Q25, ran MiXCR for clone calling and kept in-frame beta chains. CDR3 protein duplicates are merged, each entry listing the most common genes and DNA. These V and J calls originate from TCRdb's pipeline instead of the authors' own analysis. The sample table lists over 70,000 distinct CDR3 sequences, 11% of them with a count of one. Approximately 1.1% of the sample is held by the ten biggest clonotypes.

The rearranged chain carries TRBV27 and TRBJ2-1; the D element might be TRBD1 or TRBD2, as each aligns at 5 bases. The specimen was whole blood, collected in connection with sensitization to the hapten diphenylcyclopropenone (DPC). The receptor was derived from a woman under 40 with alopecia areata. Some clones in this sample may be carry-over from other donors' samples. The encoded CDR3 is CASHMGRGYNEQFF. The nucleotide sequence is TGTGCCAGCCATATGGGACGCGGATACAATGAGCAGTTCTTC.